A single TCR beta chain is shown here with its context. It has no known antigen specificity. No quality values exist for individual bases; no much larger clone is one base distant. This sample is part of a study of OX40 agonist ivuxolimab in advanced cancers. Notes on the research overall: Ivuxolimab was an agonistic, fully human IgG2 monoclonal antibody directed against OX40 (CD134), a costimulatory receptor. Intravenous ivuxolimab was administered to patients every 2 weeks at six dose levels: 0.01, 0.1, 0.3, 1.5, 3 and 10 mg/kg. Among the approximately 50 dose-escalation patients, some 20 had hepatocellular carcinoma, around 15 melanoma, 9 renal cell carcinoma and 9 head and neck cancer. The dose-escalation cohort was over 70% male with a mean age of approximately 59 years, ranging from roughly 20 to 80. Prior anti-PD-1, anti-PD-L1 or anti-CTLA-4 therapy was permitted, and checkpoint inhibitors had been received by roughly 42% of dose-escalation patients. Three dose-escalation patients achieved partial responses, one with hepatocellular carcinoma and two with cutaneous melanoma. The point of sequencing TCRbeta in the periphery was to test whether ivuxolimab changed TCR sequence diversity and drove clonal T-cell expansion. The monotherapy dose-escalation portion (N ≈ 52 patients) of the phase I ivuxolimab trial is reported in the paper.

Genomic DNA was extracted from sorted cells for sequencing of the TCRbeta CDR3 region. The immunoSEQ Assay was used for sequencing of TCRbeta CDR3 regions. This is the immuneACCESS table as TCRdb keeps it, with only in-frame sequences that have V and J called. A part of the clones is gone; compared with another copy, unresolved V genes explain less than half, and the rest is unexplained. For this sample the table gives approximately 99,000 clones, of which about 96% were detected only once. Just over 2% of the sample belongs to the ten largest clones. CDR1 is given as SGDLS and CDR2 as YYNGEE, both from the germline V gene. The cysteine opens and the phenylalanine closes a CDR3 of 15 amino acids. Only CDR3 DNA remains: 45 bases, in frame from the first base. Relative to germline, V is 0 bases shorter and J is 0 bases shorter, with 10 bases between their ends. Summary of the overall study and its limitations: At doses of 0.1 to 3.0 mg/kg, clonal expansion of both CD4+ and CD8+ T cells in blood was seen between baseline and week 6. Partial responders in the 0.1-3.0 mg/kg groups had among the lowest normalized peripheral clonal expansion, especially among CD8+ T cells. On average, CD8+ T cells showed more expanded clones than CD4+ T cells after ivuxolimab. Antigen specificity was not determined for the clonally expanded peripheral T cells. Low levels of normalized T-cell clonal expansion were also seen in some nonresponding patients.

Patients with a history of autoimmune disease or receiving systemic immunosuppression were excluded from the trial. Peripheral blood for TCR sequencing was collected from all dose cohorts at baseline, on cycle 4 day 1, and on cycle 7 day 1. The samples were taken from a phase I, first-in-human, multicenter, open-label dose-escalation trial of ivuxolimab. Adults with locally advanced or metastatic head and neck squamous cell, hepatocellular, melanoma or renal cell carcinoma were enrolled in the trial. Before TCR sequencing, CD4+ T cells and CD8+ T cells from peripheral blood were sorted into separate populations.

The TCR comes from an adult with an advanced solid tumor such as melanoma, head and neck, liver or kidney cancer. The sequences come from CD4+ or CD8+ T cells sorted from blood, collected in a trial of the OX40 agonist ivuxolimab. The chain is made from TRBV9 and TRBJ2-7; no D gene call is confident. The DNA sequence follows: TGTGCCAGCAGCGTAGATCTTGCGAGCTCCTACGAGCAGTACTTC. This translates into CASSVDLASSYEQYF.